The sequence of this T cell receptor beta chain was determined in a study of T cell changes during pregnancy in multiple sclerosis. Repertoires were generated with immunoSEQ multiplex PCR, while TCRdb's copy carries only in-frame clones and drops some. Of approximately 53,000 clones listed, approximately 92% are singletons. Germline V lookup: CDR1 GTSNPN, CDR2 SVGIG (reference sequence). V shed 3 bases and J shed 2 bases, with 10 bases lying between them. This CDR3 contains 13 residues. V is TRBV30 and J is TRBJ1-2; D is perhaps TRBD1 (5 bases). This clonotype was obtained from a female donor with multiple sclerosis, enrolled in a pregnancy study. The starting material was CD4+ T cells from peripheral blood mononuclear cells, obtained in the third trimester of pregnancy. In DNA, the CDR3 is TGTGCCTGGAGGGAGCGGGGGAACTATGGCTACACCTTC. It specifies CAWRERGNYGYTF.